Shown below are 9 T cell receptor beta chains from a single sample sequenced in a study of T-cell memory formation after mild COVID-19 (dated by TCRdb to the early 2020s). Receptors were amplified or captured by 5' RACE. The run used an Illumina NovaSeq 6000. Using fastp trimming at Q25 and MiXCR clonotype assembly, TCRdb reanalyzed the public sequencing data and kept in-frame beta chains. Entries that share a CDR3 protein sequence are merged under the most common genes and DNA. This sample has roughly 380,000 distinct CDR3 sequences in its table, and 28% of those were observed once. Roughly 14% of the sample is taken by the ten largest. The sample comprised PBMCs or a T cell subset sorted from them (not recorded which). The origin of the receptors is an adult woman who had mild COVID-19 (a few samples of this study predate the infection). The sample titles of this study are shuffled in the database, so cell type and time point are left out; the donor was told from shared clones.

V gene TRBV14 combines with J gene TRBJ2-3; 14 bases are a match to TRBD2. V lost 4 bases to trimming and J lost 2 bases; unmatched junction nucleotides: 11. CDR1 is SGHDN, CDR2 FVKESK, per germline. The CDR3 contains 19 residues. The CDR3 loop reads CASSPPRRTSGGITDTQYF. The CDR3 nucleotides are TGTGCCAGCAGCCCCCCGCGGAGGACTAGCGGGGGGATCACAGATACGCAGTATTTT.

V gene TRBV7-3 combines with J gene TRBJ2-1; TRBD1 matches at 9 bases. Germline V CDR1 and CDR2: SGHTA, FQGTGA. The trim removed 0 bases at V and 7 bases at J, leaving 4 bases unmatched. This CDR3 region has 15 residues. DNA for the CDR3: TGTGCCAGCAGCTTAACTTCCGGGACAGGGAATGAGCAGTTCTTC. Its protein product is CASSLTSGTGNEQFF.

This clonotype came up a few times. V is TRBV29-1 and J is TRBJ2-7; D might be TRBD2 (5 bases). From germline, CDR1 is SQVTM and CDR2 ANQGSEA. V gave up 0 bases and J gave up 3 bases, with 15 bases separating them. The length of the CDR3 is 15 residues. Here the CDR3 reads CSVEDRASLDYEQYF. DNA of the CDR3: TGCAGCGTTGAAGATCGGGCTAGCTTAGACTACGAGCAGTACTTC.

The CDR3 sequence is CASSGGRLDSYNEQFF. The CDR3 DNA is TGTGCCAGCAGCGGGGGTAGGCTCGACTCCTACAATGAGCAGTTCTTC. This rearrangement joins TRBV11-1 to TRBJ2-1; D may correspond to TRBD1 or TRBD2 (5 bases each). The germline V gene encodes CDR1 SGHAT and CDR2 FQDESV (reference sequence). The length of the CDR3 is 16 residues. Trimming pared 5 bases from V and 0 bases from J, leaving 14 bases between. The whole variable domain, remainder taken from reference TRBV11-1 and TRBJ2-1, is EAEVAQSPRYKITEKSQAVAFWCDPISGHATLYWYRQILGQGPELLVQFQDESVVDDSQLPKDRFSAERLKGVDSTLKIQPAELGDSAMYLCASSGGRLDSYNEQFFGPGTRLTVL.

The chain is built from TRBV5-1 and TRBJ2-5; 9 positions agree with TRBD2. Germline CDR1 SGHRS, CDR2 YFSETQ. V was pared by 2 bases and J by 4 bases, with 6 bases of the junction left unmatched. The CDR3 length is 15 residues. This chain's CDR3 is CASSFVGLAGETQYF. The DNA of the CDR3 is TGCGCCAGCAGCTTCGTGGGACTAGCAGGAGAGACCCAGTACTTC.

The V call is TRBV6-4, the J call TRBJ2-1, with TRBD2 matching over 16 bases. Per germline, CDR1 MRHNA and CDR2 SNTAGT. The V gene end was trimmed by 2 bases and the J gene end by 8 bases; junction bases not matched to a gene: 21. The CDR3 is 22 residues long. The CDR3 DNA reads as TGTGCCAGCAGTGACCCGACAGGGGGCCGCGAGGGACTAGCGGGAGGGCCGTATGAGCAGTTCTTC. This gives the protein CASSDPTGGREGLAGGPYEQFF.

This clonotype was recorded a few times. This sequence joins TRBV7-2 and TRBJ2-3; D assignment may be TRBD1 or TRBD2 (5 bases each). CDR1 and CDR2 (germline): SGHTA, FQGNSA. CDR3 length: 14 amino acids. As DNA, the CDR3 is TGTGCTGTTAGCCGGGGCCAGGTGACAGATACGCAGTATTTT. Encoded protein: CAVSRGQVTDTQYF.

This clonotype was observed once. The chain uses TRBV4-3 and TRBJ2-1; the match to TRBD2 covers 11 bases. J lost 7 bases, V lost 1 base, and 3 bases had no gene match. The CDR3 has 15 residues. Germline CDR1 is LGHNA and CDR2 is YSLEER. As DNA, the CDR3 is TGCGCCAGCAGCCAAGGTGGGACTAGCGGAAATGAGCAGTTCTTC. This encodes CASSQGGTSGNEQFF.

The rearrangement links TRBV2 to TRBJ2-3, with TRBD2 matching 11 bases. The CDR3 spans 16 residues. CDR1 and CDR2 from the germline V gene are SNHLY and FYNNEI. Trimming took 5 bases from V and 6 from J; bases not matched to a gene: 10. This CDR3 reads CASSKNLAGGGDTQYF. The CDR3 DNA follows: TGTGCCAGCAGTAAAAACCTAGCGGGAGGAGGGGATACGCAGTATTTT.